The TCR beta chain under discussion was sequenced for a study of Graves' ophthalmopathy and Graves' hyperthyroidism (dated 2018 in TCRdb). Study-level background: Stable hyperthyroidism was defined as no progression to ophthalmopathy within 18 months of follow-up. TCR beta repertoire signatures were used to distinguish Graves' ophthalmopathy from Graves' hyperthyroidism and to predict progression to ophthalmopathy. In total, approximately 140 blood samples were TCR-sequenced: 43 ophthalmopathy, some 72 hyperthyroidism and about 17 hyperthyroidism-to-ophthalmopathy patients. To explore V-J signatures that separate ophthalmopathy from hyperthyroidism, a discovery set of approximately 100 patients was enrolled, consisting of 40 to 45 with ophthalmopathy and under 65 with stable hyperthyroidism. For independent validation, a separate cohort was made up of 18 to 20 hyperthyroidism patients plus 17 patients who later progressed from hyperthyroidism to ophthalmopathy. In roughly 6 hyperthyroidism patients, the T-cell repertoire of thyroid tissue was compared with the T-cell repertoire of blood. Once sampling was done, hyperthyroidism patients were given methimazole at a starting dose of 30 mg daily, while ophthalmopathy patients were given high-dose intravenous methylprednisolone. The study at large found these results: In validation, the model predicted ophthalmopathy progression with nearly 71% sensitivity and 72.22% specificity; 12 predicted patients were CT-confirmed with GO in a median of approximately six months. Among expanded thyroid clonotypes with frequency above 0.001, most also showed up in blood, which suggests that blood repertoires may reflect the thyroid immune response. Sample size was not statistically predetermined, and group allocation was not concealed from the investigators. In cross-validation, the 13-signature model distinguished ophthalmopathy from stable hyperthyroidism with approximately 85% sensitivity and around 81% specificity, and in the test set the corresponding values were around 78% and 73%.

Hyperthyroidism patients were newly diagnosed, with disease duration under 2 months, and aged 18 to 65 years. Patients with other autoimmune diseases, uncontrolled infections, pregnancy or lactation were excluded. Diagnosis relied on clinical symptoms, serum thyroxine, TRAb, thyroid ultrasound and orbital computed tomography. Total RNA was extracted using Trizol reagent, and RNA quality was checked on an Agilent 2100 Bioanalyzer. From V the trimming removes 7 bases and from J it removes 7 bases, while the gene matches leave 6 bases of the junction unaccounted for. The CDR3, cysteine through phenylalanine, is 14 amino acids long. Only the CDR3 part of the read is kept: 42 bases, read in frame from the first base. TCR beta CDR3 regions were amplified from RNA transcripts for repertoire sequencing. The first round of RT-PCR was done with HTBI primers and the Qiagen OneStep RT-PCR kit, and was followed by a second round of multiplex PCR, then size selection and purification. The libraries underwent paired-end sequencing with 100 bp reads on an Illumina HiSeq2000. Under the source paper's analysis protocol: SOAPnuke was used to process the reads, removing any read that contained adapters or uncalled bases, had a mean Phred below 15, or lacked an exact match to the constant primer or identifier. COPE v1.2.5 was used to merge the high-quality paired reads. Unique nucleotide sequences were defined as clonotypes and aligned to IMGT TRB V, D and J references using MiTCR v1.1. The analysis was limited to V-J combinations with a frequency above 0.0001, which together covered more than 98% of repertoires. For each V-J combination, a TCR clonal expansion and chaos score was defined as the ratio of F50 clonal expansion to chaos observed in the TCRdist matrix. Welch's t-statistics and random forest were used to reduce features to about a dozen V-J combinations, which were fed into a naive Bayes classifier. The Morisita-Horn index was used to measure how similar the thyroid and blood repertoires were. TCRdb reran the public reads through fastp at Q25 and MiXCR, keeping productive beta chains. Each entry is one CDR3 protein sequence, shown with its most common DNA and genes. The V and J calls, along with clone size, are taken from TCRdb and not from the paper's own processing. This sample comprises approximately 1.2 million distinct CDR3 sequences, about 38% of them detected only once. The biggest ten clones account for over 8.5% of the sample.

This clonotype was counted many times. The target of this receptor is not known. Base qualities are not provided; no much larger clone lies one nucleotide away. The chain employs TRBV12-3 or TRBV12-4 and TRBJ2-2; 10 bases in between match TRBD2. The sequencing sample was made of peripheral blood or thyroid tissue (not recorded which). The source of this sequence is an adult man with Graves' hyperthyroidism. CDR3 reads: CASTAGGRIGELFF. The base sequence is TGTGCCAGCACAGCGGGAGGGCGAATCGGGGAGCTGTTTTTT.